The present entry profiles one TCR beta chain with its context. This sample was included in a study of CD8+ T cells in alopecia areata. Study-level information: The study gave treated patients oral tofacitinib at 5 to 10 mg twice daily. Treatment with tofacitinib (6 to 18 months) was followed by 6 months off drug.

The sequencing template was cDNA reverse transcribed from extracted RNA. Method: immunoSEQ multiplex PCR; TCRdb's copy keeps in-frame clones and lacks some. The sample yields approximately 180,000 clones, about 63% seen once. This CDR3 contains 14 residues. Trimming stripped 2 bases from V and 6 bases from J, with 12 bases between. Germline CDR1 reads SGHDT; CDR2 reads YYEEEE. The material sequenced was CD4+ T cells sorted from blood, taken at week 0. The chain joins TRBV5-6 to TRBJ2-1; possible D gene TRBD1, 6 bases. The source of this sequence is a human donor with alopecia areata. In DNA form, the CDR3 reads TGTGCCAGCAGCTTACCACAGGGCGGCAATGAGCAGTTCTTC. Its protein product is CASSLPQGGNEQFF. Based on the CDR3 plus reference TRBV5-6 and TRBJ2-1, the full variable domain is DAGVTQSPTHLIKTRGQQVTLRCSPKSGHDTVSWYQQALGQGPQFIFQYYEEEERQRGNFPDRFSGHQFPNYSSELNVNALLLGDSALYLCASSLPQGGNEQFFGPGTRLTVL.